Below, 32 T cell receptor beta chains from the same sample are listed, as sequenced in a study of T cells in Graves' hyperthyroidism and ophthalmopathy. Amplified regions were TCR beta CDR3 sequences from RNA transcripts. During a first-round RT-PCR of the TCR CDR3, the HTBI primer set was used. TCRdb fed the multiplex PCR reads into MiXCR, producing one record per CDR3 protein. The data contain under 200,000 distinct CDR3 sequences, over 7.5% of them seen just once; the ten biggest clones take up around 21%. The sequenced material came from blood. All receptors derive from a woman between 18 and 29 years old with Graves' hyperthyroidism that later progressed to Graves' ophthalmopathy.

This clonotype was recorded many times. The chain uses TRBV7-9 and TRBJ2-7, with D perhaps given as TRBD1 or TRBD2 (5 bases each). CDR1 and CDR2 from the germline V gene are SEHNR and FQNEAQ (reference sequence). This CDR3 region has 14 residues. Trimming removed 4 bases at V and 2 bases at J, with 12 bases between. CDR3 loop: CASSYTGRTYEQYF. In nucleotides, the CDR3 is TGTGCCAGCAGCTATACGGGACGGACCTACGAGCAGTACTTC.

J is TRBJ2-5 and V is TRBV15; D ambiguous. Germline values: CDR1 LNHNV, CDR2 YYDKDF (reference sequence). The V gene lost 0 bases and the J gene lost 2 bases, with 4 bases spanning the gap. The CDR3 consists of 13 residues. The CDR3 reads CATSREGQETQYF. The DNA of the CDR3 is TGTGCCACCAGCAGAGAGGGGCAAGAGACCCAGTACTTC.

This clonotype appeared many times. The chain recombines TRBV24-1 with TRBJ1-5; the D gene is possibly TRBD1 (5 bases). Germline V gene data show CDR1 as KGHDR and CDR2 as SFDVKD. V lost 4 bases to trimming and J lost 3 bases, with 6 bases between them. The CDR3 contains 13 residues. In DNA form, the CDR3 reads TGTGCCACCAGTGAACAGGACAATCAGCCCCAGCATTTT. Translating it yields CATSEQDNQPQHF.

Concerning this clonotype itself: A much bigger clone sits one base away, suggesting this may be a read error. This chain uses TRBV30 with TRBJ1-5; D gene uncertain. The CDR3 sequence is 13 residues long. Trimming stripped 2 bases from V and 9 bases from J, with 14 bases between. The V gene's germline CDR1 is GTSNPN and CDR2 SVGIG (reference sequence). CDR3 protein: CAWSQVGYGPQHF. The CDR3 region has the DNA TGTGCCTGGAGTCAGGTAGGGTATGGGCCCCAGCATTTT.

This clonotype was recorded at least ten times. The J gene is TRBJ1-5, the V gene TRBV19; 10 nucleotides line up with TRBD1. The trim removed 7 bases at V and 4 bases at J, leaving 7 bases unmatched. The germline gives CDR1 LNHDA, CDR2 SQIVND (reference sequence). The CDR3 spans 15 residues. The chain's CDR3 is CASTLGQGPNQPQHF. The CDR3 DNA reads TGTGCCAGTACCTTGGGACAGGGGCCTAATCAGCCCCAGCATTTT.

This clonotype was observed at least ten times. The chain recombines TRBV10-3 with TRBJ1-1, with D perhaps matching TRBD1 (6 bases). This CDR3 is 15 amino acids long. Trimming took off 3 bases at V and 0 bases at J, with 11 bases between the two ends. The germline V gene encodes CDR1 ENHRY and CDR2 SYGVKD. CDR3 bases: TGTGCCATCAGTGATCAACCAGGGGTGAACACTGAAGCTTTCTTT. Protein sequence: CAISDQPGVNTEAFF.

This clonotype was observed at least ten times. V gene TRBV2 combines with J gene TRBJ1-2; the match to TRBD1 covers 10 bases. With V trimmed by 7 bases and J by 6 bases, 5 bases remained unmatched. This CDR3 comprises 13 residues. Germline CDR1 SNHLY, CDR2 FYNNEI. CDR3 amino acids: CASNRDRGDGYTF. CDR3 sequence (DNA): TGTGCCAGCAATAGGGACAGGGGAGATGGCTACACCTTC.

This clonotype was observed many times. The CDR3 loop is CSARSNEDRANTEAFF. CDR3 DNA sequence: TGCAGTGCTAGATCAAACGAAGACAGAGCCAACACTGAAGCTTTCTTT. The V gene is TRBV20-1, the J gene TRBJ1-1; D possibly corresponds to TRBD1 (5 bases). CDR1 and CDR2 from the germline V gene are DFQATT and SNEGSKA (reference sequence). The germline V and J ends were trimmed by 2 bases and 2 bases, with 18 bases remaining between them. The CDR3 length is 16 residues.

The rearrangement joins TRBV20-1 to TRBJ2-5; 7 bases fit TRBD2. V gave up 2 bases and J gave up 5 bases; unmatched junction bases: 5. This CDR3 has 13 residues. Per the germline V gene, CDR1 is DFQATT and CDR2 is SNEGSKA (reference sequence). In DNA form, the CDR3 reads TGCAGTGCTAGATTGGGGGGGAGTGAGACCCAGTACTTC. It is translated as CSARLGGSETQYF.

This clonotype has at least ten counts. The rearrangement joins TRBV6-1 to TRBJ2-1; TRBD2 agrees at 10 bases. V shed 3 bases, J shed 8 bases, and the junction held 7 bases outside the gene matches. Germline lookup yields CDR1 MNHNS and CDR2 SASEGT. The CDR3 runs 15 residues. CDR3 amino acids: CASSDGLAGVYEQFF. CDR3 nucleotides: TGTGCCAGCAGTGACGGTCTAGCGGGAGTCTATGAGCAGTTCTTC.

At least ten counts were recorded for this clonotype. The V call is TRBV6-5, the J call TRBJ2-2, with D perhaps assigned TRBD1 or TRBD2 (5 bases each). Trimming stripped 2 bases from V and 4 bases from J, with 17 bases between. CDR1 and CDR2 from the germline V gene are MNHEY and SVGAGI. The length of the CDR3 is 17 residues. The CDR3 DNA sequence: TGTGCCAGCAGTTACAGGGGAGCTTGGCGGAGCACCGGGGAGCTGTTTTTT. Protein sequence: CASSYRGAWRSTGELFF.

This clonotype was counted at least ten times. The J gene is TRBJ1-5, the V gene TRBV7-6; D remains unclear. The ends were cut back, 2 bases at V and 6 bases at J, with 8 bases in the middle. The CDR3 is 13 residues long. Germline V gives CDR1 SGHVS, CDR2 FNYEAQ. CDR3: CASSLSAGQPQHF. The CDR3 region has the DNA TGTGCCAGCAGCTTATCGGCAGGTCAGCCCCAGCATTTT. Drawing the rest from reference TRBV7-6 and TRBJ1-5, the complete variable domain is GAGVSQSPRYKVTKRGQDVALRCDPISGHVSLYWYRQALGQGPEFLTYFNYEAQQDKSGLPNDRFSAERPEGSISTLTIQRTEQRDSAMYRCASSLSAGQPQHFGDGTRLSIL.

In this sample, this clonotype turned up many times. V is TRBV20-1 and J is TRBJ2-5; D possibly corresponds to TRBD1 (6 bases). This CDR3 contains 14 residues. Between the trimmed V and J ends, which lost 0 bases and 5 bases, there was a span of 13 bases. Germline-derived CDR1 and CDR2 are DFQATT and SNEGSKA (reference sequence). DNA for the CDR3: TGCAGTGCTAGAGATCAGGACAGTCGGGAGACCCAGTACTTC. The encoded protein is CSARDQDSRETQYF.

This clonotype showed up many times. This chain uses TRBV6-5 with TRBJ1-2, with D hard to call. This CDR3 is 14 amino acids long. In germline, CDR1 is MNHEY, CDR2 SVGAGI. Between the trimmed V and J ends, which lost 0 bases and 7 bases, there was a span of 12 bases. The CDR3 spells CASSYSSGVVGYTF. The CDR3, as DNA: TGTGCCAGCAGTTACTCGTCTGGGGTGGTTGGCTACACCTTC.

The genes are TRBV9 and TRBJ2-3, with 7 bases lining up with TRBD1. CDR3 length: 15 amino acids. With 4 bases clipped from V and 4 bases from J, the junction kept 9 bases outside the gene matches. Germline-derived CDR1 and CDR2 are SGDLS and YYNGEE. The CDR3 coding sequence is TGTGCCAGCAGCACCCGTCGACAGGGTTCAGATACGCAGTATTTT. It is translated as CASSTRRQGSDTQYF.

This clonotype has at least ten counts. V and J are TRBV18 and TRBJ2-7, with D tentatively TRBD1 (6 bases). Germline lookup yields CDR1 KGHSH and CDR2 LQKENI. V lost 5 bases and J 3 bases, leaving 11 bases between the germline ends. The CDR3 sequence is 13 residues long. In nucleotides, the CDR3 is TGTGCCAGCTCATATCGACAGGACTACGAGCAGTACTTC. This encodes CASSYRQDYEQYF.

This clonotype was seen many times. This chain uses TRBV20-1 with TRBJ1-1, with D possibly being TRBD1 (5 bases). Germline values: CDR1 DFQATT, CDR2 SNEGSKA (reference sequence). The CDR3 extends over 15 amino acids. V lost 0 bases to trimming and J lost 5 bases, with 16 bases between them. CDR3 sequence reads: CSARDDGGRETEAFF. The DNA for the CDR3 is TGCAGTGCTAGAGATGATGGGGGGAGGGAGACTGAAGCTTTCTTT.

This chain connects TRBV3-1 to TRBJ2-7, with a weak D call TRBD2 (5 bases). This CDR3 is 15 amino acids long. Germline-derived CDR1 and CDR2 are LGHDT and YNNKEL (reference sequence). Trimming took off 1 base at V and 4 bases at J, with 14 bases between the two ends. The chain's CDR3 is CASSQGTPTVYEQYF. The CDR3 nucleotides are TGTGCCAGCAGCCAAGGGACTCCTACTGTGTACGAGCAGTACTTC.

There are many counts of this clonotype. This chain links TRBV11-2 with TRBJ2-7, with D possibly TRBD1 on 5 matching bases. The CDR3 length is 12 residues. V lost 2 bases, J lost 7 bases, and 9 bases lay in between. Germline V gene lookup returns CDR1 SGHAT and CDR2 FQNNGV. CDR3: CASSLIGVEQYF. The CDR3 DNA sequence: TGTGCCAGCAGCTTAATAGGGGTGGAGCAGTACTTC.

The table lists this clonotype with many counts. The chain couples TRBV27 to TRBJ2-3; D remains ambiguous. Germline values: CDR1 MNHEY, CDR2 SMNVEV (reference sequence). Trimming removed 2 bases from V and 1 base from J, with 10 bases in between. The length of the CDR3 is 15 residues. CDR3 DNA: TGTGCCAGCAGTTTAATAGTAGGCGGCACAGATACGCAGTATTTT. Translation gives CASSLIVGGTDTQYF.

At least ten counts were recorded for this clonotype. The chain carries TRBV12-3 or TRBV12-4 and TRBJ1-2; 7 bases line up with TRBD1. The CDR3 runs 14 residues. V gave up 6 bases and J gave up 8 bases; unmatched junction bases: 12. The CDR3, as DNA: TGTGCCAGCAGACCCAGTTGGGACAGCTTAGGCTACACCTTC. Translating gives CASRPSWDSLGYTF.

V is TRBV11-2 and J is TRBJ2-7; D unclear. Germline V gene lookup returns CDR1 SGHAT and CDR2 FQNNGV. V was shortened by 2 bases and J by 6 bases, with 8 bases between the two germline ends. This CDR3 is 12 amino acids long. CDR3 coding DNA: TGTGCCAGCAGCTTATCGAGGATCGAGCAGTACTTC. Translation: CASSLSRIEQYF.

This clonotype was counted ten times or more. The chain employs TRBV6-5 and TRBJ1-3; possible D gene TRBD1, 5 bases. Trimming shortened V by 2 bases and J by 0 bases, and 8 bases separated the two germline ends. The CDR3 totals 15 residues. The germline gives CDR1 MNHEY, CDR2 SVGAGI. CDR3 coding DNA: TGTGCCAGCAGTTACGGGACTTCCTCTGGAAACACCATATATTTT. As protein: CASSYGTSSGNTIYF.

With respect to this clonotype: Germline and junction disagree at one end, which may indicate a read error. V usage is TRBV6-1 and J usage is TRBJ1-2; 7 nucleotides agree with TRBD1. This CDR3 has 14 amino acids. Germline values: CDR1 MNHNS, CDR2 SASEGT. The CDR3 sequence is CASRPQTGWDGHTF. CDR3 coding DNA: TGTGCCAGCAGACCCCAGACAGGGTGGGATGGCCACACCTTC.

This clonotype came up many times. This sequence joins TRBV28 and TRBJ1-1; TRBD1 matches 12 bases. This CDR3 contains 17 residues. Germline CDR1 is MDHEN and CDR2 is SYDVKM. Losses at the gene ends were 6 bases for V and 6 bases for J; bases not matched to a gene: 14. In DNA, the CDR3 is TGTGCCAGCAGCTCCGGGACAGGGGGCTTTTTTTACGCTGAAGCTTTCTTT. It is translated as CASSSGTGGFFYAEAFF.

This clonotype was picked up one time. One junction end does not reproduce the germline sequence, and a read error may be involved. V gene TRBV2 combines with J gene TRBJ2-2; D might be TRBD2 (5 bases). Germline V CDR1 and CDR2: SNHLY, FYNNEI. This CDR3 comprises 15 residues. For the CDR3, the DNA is TGTGCCAGCAGTCCCGGACCAGCGATAACCGGGGAGCGGTTTTTT. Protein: CASSPGPAITGERFF.

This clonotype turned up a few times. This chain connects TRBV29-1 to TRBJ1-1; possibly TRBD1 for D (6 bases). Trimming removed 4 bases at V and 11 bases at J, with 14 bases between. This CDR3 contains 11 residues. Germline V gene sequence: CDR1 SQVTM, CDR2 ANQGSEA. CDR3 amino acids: CSVGDTGKAFF. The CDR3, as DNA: TGCAGCGTTGGGGACACAGGGAAGGCTTTCTTT. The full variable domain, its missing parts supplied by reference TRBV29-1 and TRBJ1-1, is SAVISQKPSRDICQRGTSLTIQCQVDSQVTMMFWYRQQPGQSLTLIATANQGSEATYESGFVIDKFPISRPNLTFSTLTVSNMSPEDSSIYLCSVGDTGKAFFGQGTRLTVV.

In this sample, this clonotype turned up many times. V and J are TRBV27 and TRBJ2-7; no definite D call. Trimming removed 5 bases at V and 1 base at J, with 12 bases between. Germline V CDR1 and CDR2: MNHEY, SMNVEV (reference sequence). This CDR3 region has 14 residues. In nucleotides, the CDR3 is TGTGCCAGCAGTCCAGTCGTCAGTTCCTACGAGCAGTACTTC. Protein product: CASSPVVSSYEQYF.

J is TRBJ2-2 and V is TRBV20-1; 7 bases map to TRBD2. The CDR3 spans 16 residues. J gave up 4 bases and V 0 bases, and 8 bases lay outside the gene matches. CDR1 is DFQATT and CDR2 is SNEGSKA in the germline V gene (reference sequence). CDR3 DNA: TGCAGTGCTAGAGAAAGCGGGATCGGGAGCACCGGGGAGCTGTTTTTT. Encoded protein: CSARESGIGSTGELFF.

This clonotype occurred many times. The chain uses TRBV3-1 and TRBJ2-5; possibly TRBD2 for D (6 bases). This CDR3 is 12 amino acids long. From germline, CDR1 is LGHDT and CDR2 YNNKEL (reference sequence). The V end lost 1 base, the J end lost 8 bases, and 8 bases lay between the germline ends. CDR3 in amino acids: CASSQGRGTQYF. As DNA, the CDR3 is TGTGCCAGCAGCCAAGGGCGGGGCACCCAGTACTTC.

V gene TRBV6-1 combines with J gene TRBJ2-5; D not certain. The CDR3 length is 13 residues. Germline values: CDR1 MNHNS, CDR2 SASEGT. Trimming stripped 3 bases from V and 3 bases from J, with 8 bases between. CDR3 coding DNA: TGTGCCAGCAGTGACGACTGGAAAGAGACCCAGTACTTC. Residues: CASSDDWKETQYF.

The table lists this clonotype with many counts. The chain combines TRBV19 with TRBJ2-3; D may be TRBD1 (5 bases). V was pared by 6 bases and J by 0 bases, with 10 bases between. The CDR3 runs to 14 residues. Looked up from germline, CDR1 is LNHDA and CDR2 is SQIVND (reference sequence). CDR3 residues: CASSSQGSTDTQYF. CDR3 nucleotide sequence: TGTGCCAGTAGCTCCCAGGGAAGCACAGATACGCAGTATTTT.